The 28 T cell receptor beta chains presented below share a single source sample, sequenced in a study of cytomegalovirus exposure and HLA in healthy donors. It was with 60 Vbeta and 13 Jbeta primers that the PCR ran. Assay used: immunoSEQ multiplex PCR; TCRdb lists only in-frame clones, some missing. The top ten hold 1.3% to 1.5% of the sample, which has some 200,000 clones, 65% to 90% seen once. Sequencing used PBMCs. These receptors all stem from a girl aged 10 to 17 in good health and CMV-seronegative.

The chain has TRBV2 and TRBJ2-5; 12 bases agree with TRBD1. The CDR3 has 18 amino acids. V gave up 2 bases and J gave up 1 base; unmatched junction bases: 8. CDR1 and CDR2 (germline): SNHLY, FYNNEI. The CDR3 region has the DNA TGTGCCAGCAGTGAAACGGGACAGGGGGCGAGTGGCCAAGAGACCCAGTACTTC. Translation gives CASSETGQGASGQETQYF.

The CDR3 sequence is CASSQVGTLLTGELFF. The CDR3, as DNA: TGCGCCAGCAGCCAAGTGGGGACTCTCCTTACCGGGGAGCTGTTTTTT. The chain links TRBV4-1 to TRBJ2-2; tentative D call: TRBD2 (6 bases). The CDR3 loop spans 16 amino acids. With 1 base removed from V and 5 bases from J, the gap between germline ends came to 14 bases. Germline CDR1 reads MGHRA; CDR2 reads YSYEKL.

This chain joins TRBV5-1 and TRBJ2-7, with D perhaps TRBD2 (6 bases). Trimming cost V 1 base and J 0 bases, with 11 bases left between them. Germline V lookup: CDR1 SGHRS, CDR2 YFSETQ. The CDR3 runs 15 residues. The CDR3 nucleotides read TGCGCCAGCAGCTTGTATGGGGGGAGCTCCTACGAGCAGTACTTC. Translating gives CASSLYGGSSYEQYF.

This chain connects TRBV7-6 to TRBJ2-3; D is unresolved. The CDR3 length is 13 residues. Germline V lookup: CDR1 SGHVS, CDR2 FNYEAQ. V lost 3 bases, J lost 3 bases, and 7 bases lay in between. Here the CDR3 reads CASSFLSTDTQYF. CDR3 nucleotide sequence: TGTGCCAGCAGCTTTTTATCGACAGATACGCAGTATTTT. Drawing the rest from reference TRBV7-6 and TRBJ2-3, the complete variable domain is GAGVSQSPRYKVTKRGQDVALRCDPISGHVSLYWYRQALGQGPEFLTYFNYEAQQDKSGLPNDRFSAERPEGSISTLTIQRTEQRDSAMYRCASSFLSTDTQYFGPGTRLTVL.

This clone turned up a few times. The chain has TRBV29-1 and TRBJ1-1; TRBD1 might be the D (6 bases). V dropped 3 bases and J dropped 1 base, with 15 bases sitting between them. This CDR3 region has 15 residues. Germline V gene data show CDR1 as SQVTM and CDR2 as ANQGSEA. The CDR3 region is CSVDLLWTANTEAFF. The CDR3 DNA reads TGCAGCGTTGATTTATTGTGGACAGCGAACACTGAAGCTTTCTTT.

This clone was seen a handful of times. V usage is TRBV19 and J usage is TRBJ2-7; a possible D gene is TRBD1 (6 bases). Trimming shortened V by 10 bases and J by 6 bases, and 16 bases separated the two germline ends. Germline CDR1 LNHDA, CDR2 SQIVND (reference sequence). The CDR3 loop spans 12 amino acids. This CDR3 reads CATSQGTAEQYF. CDR3 bases: TGTGCCACGTCTCAGGGGACCGCCGAGCAGTACTTC.

Only a few counts were recorded for this clone. The rearrangement joins TRBV10-2 to TRBJ2-1, with 8 bases aligning to TRBD2. CDR1 is WSHSY, CDR2 SAAADI, per germline. The CDR3 spans 13 residues. The ends lost 6 bases at V and 7 bases at J; junction bases unmatched: 5. The CDR3 region has the DNA TGCGCCAGCAGACTAGCGGTGCGGAATGAGCAGTTCTTC. As protein: CASRLAVRNEQFF.

The chain is built from TRBV18 and TRBJ1-3; D is perhaps TRBD1 (5 bases). The CDR3 is 14 residues long. Germline V lookup: CDR1 KGHSH, CDR2 LQKENI. The V end lost 3 bases, the J end lost 0 bases, and 6 bases lay between the germline ends. The CDR3, as DNA: TGTGCCAGCTCACCGGACATCTCTGGAAACACCATATATTTT. Translating it yields CASSPDISGNTIYF.

The V call is TRBV5-1, the J call TRBJ2-7; weak D call: TRBD1 (6 bases). Trimming took 3 bases from V and 0 from J, leaving 7 bases between them. This CDR3 comprises 13 residues. Per germline, CDR1 SGHRS and CDR2 YFSETQ. CDR3 sequence reads: CASSSQGSYEQYF. CDR3 DNA sequence: TGCGCCAGCAGCTCACAGGGCTCCTACGAGCAGTACTTC.

This clone was observed a single time. The CDR3 loop is CASSQESWTAINTGELFF. The DNA for the CDR3 is TGCGCCAGCAGCCAAGAATCTTGGACAGCCATAAACACCGGGGAGCTGTTTTTT. The V gene is TRBV4-3, the J gene TRBJ2-2; maybe TRBD1 (6 bases). Per the germline V gene, CDR1 is LGHNA and CDR2 is YSLEER. Trimming cost V 0 bases and J 2 bases, with 16 bases left between them. CDR3 length: 18 residues.

This clone showed up just once. The genes are TRBV19 and TRBJ2-1; a possible D gene is TRBD1 (6 bases). CDR1 and CDR2 (germline): LNHDA, SQIVND (reference sequence). This CDR3 is 17 amino acids long. The V end was cut by 4 bases, the J end by 4 bases, with 20 bases between. The CDR3 DNA reads as TGTGCCAGTAGTACTGCGCCCCTGGACAGAATTTACAATGAGCAGTTCTTC. Translation gives CASSTAPLDRIYNEQFF.

The V gene is TRBV2, the J gene TRBJ2-5; 7 bases map to TRBD1. Per germline, CDR1 SNHLY and CDR2 FYNNEI. Unmatched junction bases numbered 2, after V lost 6 bases and J lost 1 base. This CDR3 is 13 amino acids long. CDR3 bases: TGTGCCAGCAGGAGGGGGCGCCAAGAGACCCAGTACTTC. It yields the protein CASRRGRQETQYF.

The rearrangement joins TRBV5-1 to TRBJ1-1; D remains ambiguous. Germline assignment: CDR1 SGHRS and CDR2 YFSETQ. The CDR3 extends over 14 amino acids. Trimming removed 0 bases from V and 2 bases from J, with 8 bases in between. The CDR3 reads CASSLDSGNTEAFF. CDR3 DNA: TGCGCCAGCAGCTTGGATTCGGGAAACACTGAAGCTTTCTTT.

The genes are TRBV6-5 and TRBJ1-2; 8 positions agree with TRBD1. V gave up 4 bases and J gave up 0 bases; unmatched junction bases: 7. This CDR3 comprises 16 residues. The germline CDR1 and CDR2 sequences are MNHEY and SVGAGI. The CDR3, as DNA: TGTGCCAGCAGTTCCGGGACAGGCCTTACTAACTATGGCTACACCTTC. Protein: CASSSGTGLTNYGYTF.

The V call is TRBV11-2, the J call TRBJ2-1, with 8 bases lining up with TRBD2. The CDR3 spans 18 residues. Germline V gene sequence: CDR1 SGHAT, CDR2 FQNNGV. Unmatched junction bases numbered 16, after V lost 6 bases and J lost 3 bases. The CDR3 bases are TGTGCCAGCAGTGCCGCGGGGCGGGGGGCCCCCATCTACAATGAGCAGTTCTTC. Its protein product is CASSAAGRGAPIYNEQFF. The full variable domain, in which reference TRBV11-2 and TRBJ2-1 provide the parts outside the CDR3, is EAGVAQSPRYKIIEKRQSVAFWCNPISGHATLYWYQQILGQGPKLLIQFQNNGVVDDSQLPKDRFSAERLKGVDSTLKIQPAKLEDSAVYLCASSAAGRGAPIYNEQFFGPGTRLTVL.

On this clone: The sample contains more than one DNA sequence encoding this CDR3. The V call is TRBV27, the J call TRBJ2-7; D may be TRBD1 (7 bases). V was clipped by 7 bases and J by 12 bases, with 22 bases between them. CDR3 length: 13 residues. Germline V gives CDR1 MNHEY, CDR2 SMNVEV (reference sequence). The chain's CDR3 is CASTDTRGDRWYF. The CDR3 DNA reads as TGTGCCAGCACCGATACCAGGGGGGACAGATGGTACTTC.

The chain employs TRBV7-2 and TRBJ1-1; D is possibly TRBD1 (5 bases). The V gene lost 0 bases and the J gene lost 1 base, with 12 bases spanning the gap. Germline V CDR1 and CDR2: SGHTA, FQGNSA. The CDR3 is 16 amino acids. DNA for the CDR3: TGTGCCAGCAGCTTAGCGTGGGGGGTACAGAACACTGAAGCTTTCTTT. It yields the protein CASSLAWGVQNTEAFF.

The chain recombines TRBV7-9 with TRBJ1-1; no clear D. Germline CDR1 SEHNR, CDR2 FQNEAQ (reference sequence). CDR3 length: 14 residues. V lost 3 bases, J lost 1 base, and 9 bases lay in between. CDR3 protein: CASSFRGWNTEAFF. CDR3 DNA sequence: TGTGCCAGCAGCTTTCGGGGTTGGAACACTGAAGCTTTCTTT.

The gene calls are TRBV10-1 and TRBJ2-2; TRBD2 agrees at 9 bases. This CDR3 has 15 residues. Losses at the gene ends were 8 bases for V and 3 bases for J; bases not matched to a gene: 7. Per germline, CDR1 WNHNN and CDR2 SYGVQD (reference sequence). As DNA, the CDR3 is TGCGCCAGCTCCCATAGCGGGAGAGACACCGGGGAGCTGTTTTTT. Residues: CASSHSGRDTGELFF.

This clone was counted a few times. This chain connects TRBV2 to TRBJ1-1, with TRBD1 matching 7 bases. J gave up 5 bases and V 4 bases, and 7 bases lay outside the gene matches. The CDR3 is 14 residues long. Germline V gene data show CDR1 as SNHLY and CDR2 as FYNNEI. The CDR3 bases are TGTGCCAGCAGTGTGACAGGGAAGGAGACTGAAGCTTTCTTT. Amino acids: CASSVTGKETEAFF.

The genes are TRBV28 and TRBJ1-2; a weak D match, TRBD1 (5 bases). V lost 2 bases, J lost 2 bases, and 12 bases lay in between. CDR3 length: 15 residues. Looked up from germline, CDR1 is MDHEN and CDR2 is SYDVKM. CDR3 sequence reads: CASSLAGRMNYGYTF. The CDR3 DNA reads as TGTGCCAGCAGTTTAGCGGGGCGGATGAACTATGGCTACACCTTC.

The table lists this clone with a count of one. V usage is TRBV11-1 and J usage is TRBJ2-7, with 7 nucleotides matching TRBD1. Germline CDR1 reads SGHAT; CDR2 reads FQDESV (reference sequence). Germline trimming cut 7 bases from V and 3 bases from J; bases unmatched to any gene: 9. The CDR3 extends over 14 amino acids. The CDR3 bases are TGTGCCAGCACTGACAGGGATTCGGGCTACGAGCAGTACTTC. Translation: CASTDRDSGYEQYF. Complete variable domain (other parts from reference TRBV11-1 and TRBJ2-7): EAEVAQSPRYKITEKSQAVAFWCDPISGHATLYWYRQILGQGPELLVQFQDESVVDDSQLPKDRFSAERLKGVDSTLKIQPAELGDSAMYLCASTDRDSGYEQYFGPGTRLTVT.

This clone appeared a single time. The genes are TRBV7-9 and TRBJ1-2; 8 bases are shared with TRBD1. CDR3 size: 15 residues. The V gene end was trimmed by 5 bases and the J gene end by 4 bases; junction bases not matched to a gene: 9. The germline CDR1 and CDR2 sequences are SEHNR and FQNEAQ (reference sequence). In DNA, the CDR3 is TGTGCCAGCAGCCCACGGACAGGGATAAGCTATGGCTACACCTTC. Translation gives CASSPRTGISYGYTF.

This rearrangement joins TRBV29-1 to TRBJ1-5, with 8 bases aligning to TRBD1. Germline V lookup: CDR1 SQVTM, CDR2 ANQGSEA. CDR3 length: 13 amino acids. The ends lost 6 bases at V and 4 bases at J; junction bases unmatched: 5. CDR3 nucleotides: TGCAGCGTACTGGGGACAGGAAATCAGCCCCAGCATTTT. The encoded protein is CSVLGTGNQPQHF.

V is TRBV19 and J is TRBJ1-6, with TRBD1 matching over 8 bases. Trimming at V came to 4 bases and at J to 9 bases, leaving 8 bases not matched to a gene. CDR3 length equals 15 residues. Germline CDR1 reads LNHDA; CDR2 reads SQIVND (reference sequence). CDR3 nucleotide sequence: TGTGCCAGTAGTAGGACAGGGACGGATGCTTCACCCCTCCACTTT. Translation: CASSRTGTDASPLHF.

The rearrangement joins TRBV9 to TRBJ2-3, with D possibly being TRBD2 (5 bases). Per germline, CDR1 SGDLS and CDR2 YYNGEE. This CDR3 is 14 amino acids long. V was trimmed by 0 bases and J by 4 bases, leaving 9 bases between them. CDR3 bases: TGTGCCAGCAGCGTAGCACTAGTAGCAGATACGCAGTATTTT. Encoded protein: CASSVALVADTQYF.

The rearrangement uses TRBV5-4 and TRBJ2-7; maybe TRBD2 (6 bases). V was shortened by 4 bases and J by 2 bases, with 13 bases between the two germline ends. CDR1 and CDR2 from the germline V gene are SGHNT and YYREEE (reference sequence). The CDR3 has 14 amino acids. The DNA of the CDR3 is TGTGCCAGCAGCCCCGCCGGGACTGCCTACGAGCAGTACTTC. Its translation is CASSPAGTAYEQYF.

The rearrangement links TRBV30 to TRBJ2-7; the match to TRBD1 covers 11 bases. CDR3 length: 20 amino acids. The V and J ends lost 1 base and 7 bases, in that order; junction bases with no gene match: 24. Germline V CDR1 and CDR2: GTSNPN, SVGIG (reference sequence). The CDR3 DNA sequence: TGTGCCTGGAGTGAAATCCCTAACACTCACAAGGACAGGGGGCGTAGGGAGCAGTACTTC. This gives the protein CAWSEIPNTHKDRGRREQYF.